The 20 T cell receptor beta chains below come from one sample, sequenced in a study of blood T cell repertoires in COVID-19. The assay was immunoSEQ multiplex PCR, and TCRdb's table has in-frame clones only and misses some. The sample has around 330,000 clones, roughly nine tenths seen once; the top ten hold over 4%. The material sequenced was PBMCs or T cells enriched from blood (not recorded which). The receptors here all came from a man aged 55 to 70 who had recovered from COVID-19.

The rearrangement uses TRBV7-9 and TRBJ2-4, with TRBD2 as a possible D gene (5 bases). Trimming pared 1 base from V and 1 base from J, leaving 17 bases between. This CDR3 has 18 amino acids. Germline V lookup: CDR1 SEHNR, CDR2 FQNEAQ (reference sequence). The CDR3 nucleotides read TGTGCCAGCAGCTTAGGGGTTAGCGCTGCTGGGGCCAAAAACATTCAGTACTTC. Protein: CASSLGVSAAGAKNIQYF.

The chain employs TRBV6-5 and TRBJ2-3, with 10 bases that match TRBD2. The CDR3 extends over 15 amino acids. The V gene end was trimmed by 7 bases and the J gene end by 4 bases; junction bases not matched to a gene: 8. Germline V gene data show CDR1 as MNHEY and CDR2 as SVGAGI. The CDR3 nucleotides read TGTGCCAGCACCCGGGCTAGCGGGAGACCAGATACGCAGTATTTT. It specifies CASTRASGRPDTQYF.

The rearrangement joins TRBV5-6 to TRBJ2-7, with TRBD2 matching 8 bases. The CDR3 extends over 15 amino acids. Germline loops: CDR1 SGHDT, CDR2 YYEEEE. The trim removed 3 bases at V and 3 bases at J, leaving 8 bases unmatched. This chain's CDR3 is CASSSSREGRYEQYF. In nucleotides, the CDR3 is TGTGCCAGCAGCTCCTCACGGGAGGGCCGCTACGAGCAGTACTTC.

This chain joins TRBV28 and TRBJ2-1, with 14 bases fitting TRBD2. With V trimmed by 4 bases and J by 9 bases, 8 bases remained unmatched. The V gene's germline CDR1 is MDHEN and CDR2 SYDVKM. This CDR3 region has 16 residues. DNA of the CDR3: TGTGCCAGCAGTTCCGGGACTAGCGGGAGATTGGGTGAGCAGTTCTTC. Protein: CASSSGTSGRLGEQFF. The entire variable domain, with the rest obtained from reference TRBV28 and TRBJ2-1, is as follows: DVKVTQSSRYLVKRTGEKVFLECVQDMDHENMFWYRQDPGLGLRLIYFSYDVKMKEKGDIPEGYSVSREKKERFSLILESASTNQTSMYLCASSSGTSGRLGEQFFGPGTRLTVL.

With regard to this clone: A junction end diverges from the germline sequence, so it may reflect a read error. The chain is built from TRBV7-9 and TRBJ1-2; D call uncertain. Germline-derived CDR1 and CDR2 are SEHNR and FQNEAQ (reference sequence). This CDR3 spans 10 amino acids. The CDR3 sequence is CASSLSDGDF. CDR3 nucleotide sequence: TGTGCCAGCAGCTTAAGTGACGGAGACTTC.

This clone has only one observation. As DNA, the CDR3 is TGTGCCAGCAGTTTGTCCCAGGGTTCACCCCTCCACTTT. Translation gives CASSLSQGSPLHF. The chain combines TRBV28 with TRBJ1-6; TRBD1 might be the D (5 bases). The CDR3 has 13 residues. Trimming removed 3 bases from V and 9 bases from J, with 9 bases in between. CDR1 and CDR2 (germline): MDHEN, SYDVKM.

This clone was observed a handful of times. The gene calls are TRBV3-1 (or the pseudogene TRBV3-2) and TRBJ1-2; possible D gene TRBD1, 5 bases. The germline V gene encodes CDR1 LGHDT and CDR2 YNNKEL (reference sequence). V gave up 4 bases and J gave up 4 bases, with 13 bases separating them. The CDR3 spans 14 residues. CDR3 protein: CASSRGGVSYGYTF. The CDR3 bases are TGTGCCAGCAGCCGCGGGGGGGTCAGCTATGGCTACACCTTC.

V gene TRBV5-8 combines with J gene TRBJ1-2, with 11 bases identical to TRBD1. The CDR3 length is 15 residues. The V gene's germline CDR1 is SGHTS and CDR2 YDEGEE. The J segment lost 7 bases and the V segment lost 1 base, leaving 6 bases of the junction unmatched. Here the CDR3 DNA reads TGTGCCAGCAGCTTGTATGGGACAGGGGGGAGTGGCTACACCTTC. Encoded protein: CASSLYGTGGSGYTF.

The chain links TRBV11-2 to TRBJ2-5; D is perhaps TRBD2 (6 bases). Germline-derived CDR1 and CDR2 are SGHAT and FQNNGV. The V end was cut by 8 bases, the J end by 4 bases, with 23 bases between. CDR3 length: 16 amino acids. The CDR3 is CASGPMTSTIRETQYF. Written as DNA, the CDR3 is TGTGCCAGCGGGCCGATGACTAGTACCATTAGAGAGACCCAGTACTTC.

This clone came up a few times. V is TRBV27 and J is TRBJ1-2; D unresolved. Germline V CDR1 and CDR2: MNHEY, SMNVEV (reference sequence). The length of the CDR3 is 12 residues. Trimming took 4 bases from V and 2 from J, leaving 5 bases between them. The CDR3 DNA reads as TGTGCCAGCAGTTCGGGAAACTATGGCTACACCTTC. Protein: CASSSGNYGYTF.

This clone has a single count. Written as DNA, the CDR3 is TGCGCCAGCAGCTTGGGCGGGAGGACTCTCAATGAGCAGTTCTTC. Translation gives CASSLGGRTLNEQFF. V usage is TRBV5-1 and J usage is TRBJ2-1; 8 bases are a match to TRBD2. V was clipped by 0 bases and J by 6 bases; unmatched bases: 5. The CDR3 consists of 15 residues. Germline V CDR1 and CDR2: SGHRS, YFSETQ.

The V gene is TRBV11-3, the J gene TRBJ2-7; D perhaps matches TRBD2 (6 bases). V dropped 9 bases and J dropped 3 bases, with 21 bases sitting between them. The CDR3 consists of 15 residues. CDR1 is SGHNT and CDR2 is YENEEA in the germline V gene. CDR3 DNA: TGTGCCAGGATCCCTTCAGCCGGGGGAGACTACGAGCAGTACTTC. This codes for CARIPSAGGDYEQYF.

The genes are TRBV21-1 and TRBJ2-6; TRBD1, the D gene given by the table, was not confirmed from the DNA. TRBV21-1 represents a pseudogene. This CDR3 comprises 20 residues. CDR3 loop: CASSKKKWIQGFSGANVLTF. The CDR3 DNA sequence: TGTGCCAGCAGCAAAAAAAAGTGGATACAGGGTTTCTCTGGGGCCAACGTCCTGACTTTC.

The V call is TRBV20-1, the J call TRBJ2-7; possible D gene TRBD2, 5 bases. The germline V and J ends were trimmed by 6 bases and 6 bases, with 9 bases remaining between them. Germline values: CDR1 DFQATT, CDR2 SNEGSKA (reference sequence). The length of the CDR3 is 10 residues. The DNA of the CDR3 is TGCAGTGCGGCGAGGGTCGAGCAGTACTTC. Residues: CSAARVEQYF.

The V call is TRBV12-3 or TRBV12-4, the J call TRBJ1-2, with a possible D match to TRBD1 (6 bases). The V and J ends lost 5 bases and 4 bases respectively, with 11 bases between them. The length of the CDR3 is 13 residues. The CDR3 DNA sequence: TGTGCCAGCAGTACAGGGTACGGCTATGGCTACACCTTC. Its protein is CASSTGYGYGYTF.

The rearrangement links TRBV18 to TRBJ2-3, with TRBD2 matching 13 bases. The germline V gene encodes CDR1 KGHSH and CDR2 LQKENI. Trimming took 5 bases from V and 2 from J; bases not matched to a gene: 7. The length of the CDR3 is 17 residues. The CDR3 DNA follows: TGTGCCAGCTCAAGTCCGGGACTAGCGGGATTCACAGATACGCAGTATTTT. As protein: CASSSPGLAGFTDTQYF. The variable domain in full, with the rest retrieved from reference TRBV18 and TRBJ2-3, is NAGVMQNPRHLVRRRGQEARLRCSPMKGHSHVYWYRQLPEEGLKFMVYLQKENIIDESGMPKERFSAEFPKEGPSILRIQQVVRGDSAAYFCASSSPGLAGFTDTQYFGPGTRLTVL.

This sequence joins TRBV2 and TRBJ1-5; D is unresolved. CDR3 length: 14 residues. CDR1 is SNHLY and CDR2 is FYNNEI in the germline V gene. Deletions cut 4 bases from V and 5 bases from J, with 12 bases between. The DNA of the CDR3 is TGTGCCAGCAGTGGAGGGATATGGGATCAGCCCCAGCATTTT. Translating gives CASSGGIWDQPQHF.

This clone was detected only a few times. This rearrangement joins TRBV5-5 to TRBJ1-4, with D maybe TRBD1 (6 bases). The V end was cut by 4 bases, the J end by 3 bases, with 13 bases between. The CDR3 covers 15 residues. Germline lookup yields CDR1 SGHKS and CDR2 YYEKEE (reference sequence). The DNA of the CDR3 is TGTGCCAGCAGCATTGGTCCAGGGGCTAATGAAAAACTGTTTTTT. This codes for CASSIGPGANEKLFF.

This chain links TRBV2 with TRBJ2-3; TRBD2 agrees at 11 bases. CDR1 is SNHLY and CDR2 is FYNNEI in the germline V gene. This CDR3 is built from 17 residues. Trimming took 6 bases from V and 2 from J; bases not matched to a gene: 10. CDR3 coding DNA: TGTGCCAGCAGGGGAAGTCTTAGCGGGAGGGACACAGATACGCAGTATTTT. Encoded protein: CASRGSLSGRDTDTQYF.

This chain links TRBV24-1 with TRBJ1-2; D remains ambiguous. This CDR3 region has 12 residues. Germline values: CDR1 KGHDR, CDR2 SFDVKD. V dropped 2 bases and J dropped 8 bases, with 8 bases sitting between them. CDR3 coding DNA: TGTGCCACCAGTGATTCCTTGGAGGGCTACACCTTC. Translation: CATSDSLEGYTF.